Listed below are T cell receptor beta chains from one sample, sequenced in a study of human CD4 T cells and Enterobacteriaceae. Clones were read by immunoSEQ multiplex PCR, and TCRdb kept only the in-frame ones, dropping some. Found here are 25,000 to 30,000 clones, approximately 80% of them singletons; the top ten hold over 1.5%. The sample comprised memory CD4+ T cells from blood. The receptors derive from a human donor in good health. Each CDR3 is given with its conserved first and last residue. Each record gives: J gene, V gene, clone size, D gene, CDR3 DNA, CDR3 protein. D genes are given only for firm matches. Some rows mark clone size as missing; the rest say once, few, many or name a class of expanded clone.

J gene: TRBJ2-1
V gene: TRBV28
clone size: NA
D gene: TRBD2
CDR3 DNA: TGTGCCAGCCCCATCGAGCGGGAGGGGGGGGACAATGAGCAGTTCTTC
CDR3 protein: CASPIEREGGDNEQFF

J gene: TRBJ2-7
V gene: TRBV5-4
clone size: NA
D gene: NA
CDR3 DNA: TGTGCCAGCAGTCCCGCAGGCGGCACCTACGAGCAGTACTTC
CDR3 protein: CASSPAGGTYEQYF

J gene: TRBJ1-2
V gene: TRBV7-9
clone size: NA
D gene: NA
CDR3 DNA: TGTGCCAGCAGCTTAGTCCCCTATGGCTACACCTTC
CDR3 protein: CASSLVPYGYTF

J gene: TRBJ2-3
V gene: TRBV2
clone size: NA
D gene: NA
CDR3 DNA: TGTGCCAGCAGTGAAGCCGGTACAGATACGCAGTATTTT
CDR3 protein: CASSEAGTDTQYF

J gene: TRBJ1-5
V gene: TRBV19
clone size: NA
D gene: NA
CDR3 DNA: TGTGCCAGTAGAGGTAGCAATGGCAATCAGCCCCAGCATTTT
CDR3 protein: CASRGSNGNQPQHF

J gene: TRBJ2-7
V gene: TRBV28
clone size: NA
D gene: TRBD1
CDR3 DNA: TGTGCCAGCAGTGAACGGACAGGATCCTACGAGCAGTACTTC
CDR3 protein: CASSERTGSYEQYF

J gene: TRBJ1-3
V gene: TRBV2
clone size: NA
D gene: NA
CDR3 DNA: TGTGCCAGCAGTAAGGACACTTACTCTGGAAACACCATATATTTT
CDR3 protein: CASSKDTYSGNTIYF

J gene: TRBJ2-2
V gene: TRBV5-4
clone size: NA
D gene: TRBD1
CDR3 DNA: TGTGCCAGCACTCTGGGACAGGGCTATTCCGGGGAGCTGTTTTTT
CDR3 protein: CASTLGQGYSGELFF

J gene: TRBJ2-7
V gene: TRBV5-1
clone size: NA
D gene: NA
CDR3 DNA: TGCGCCAGCAGCTTGGAAGGAGGTATCGTCGACGAGCAGTACTTC
CDR3 protein: CASSLEGGIVDEQYF

J gene: TRBJ2-3
V gene: TRBV2
clone size: NA
D gene: NA
CDR3 DNA: TGTGCCAGCAGCTCTATGGCGGGACCCACAGATACGCAGTATTTT
CDR3 protein: CASSSMAGPTDTQYF

J gene: TRBJ2-7
V gene: TRBV2
clone size: NA
D gene: TRBD2
CDR3 DNA: TGTGCCAGCAGTGAAAGGGAGGGGATATACGAGCAGTACTTC
CDR3 protein: CASSEREGIYEQYF

J gene: TRBJ2-7
V gene: TRBV5-1
clone size: NA
D gene: NA
CDR3 DNA: TGCGCCAGCAGCTTGGGGCAGGGCAACGACGAGCAGTACTTC
CDR3 protein: CASSLGQGNDEQYF

J gene: TRBJ1-2
V gene: TRBV30
clone size: NA
D gene: NA
CDR3 DNA: TGTGCCTGGAGTGTACTTAGCAGGGACTTTGGCTACACCTTC
CDR3 protein: CAWSVLSRDFGYTF

J gene: TRBJ1-1
V gene: TRBV19
clone size: NA
D gene: NA
CDR3 DNA: TGTGCCAGTAGTATAAATTTGGGAATTGGGGGCACTGAAGCTTTCTTT
CDR3 protein: CASSINLGIGGTEAFF

J gene: TRBJ2-7
V gene: TRBV5-6
clone size: few
D gene: TRBD1
CDR3 DNA: TGTGCCAGCAGCTTGGCGGGGACAGGGGCGTCTCGGGAGCAGTACTTC
CDR3 protein: CASSLAGTGASREQYF

J gene: TRBJ1-2
V gene: TRBV10-1
clone size: NA
D gene: NA
CDR3 DNA: TGCGCCAGCAGTGCATCGGGAACTTATGGCTACACCTTC
CDR3 protein: CASSASGTYGYTF

J gene: TRBJ2-5
V gene: TRBV7-9
clone size: NA
D gene: NA
CDR3 DNA: TGTGCCAGCAGCCCCGCCGGGGGTAGGGAAGAGACCCAGTACTTC
CDR3 protein: CASSPAGGREETQYF

J gene: TRBJ1-5
V gene: TRBV7-3
clone size: NA
D gene: NA
CDR3 DNA: TGTGCCAGCAGCTTAGCGGGAGGCCCGGCGCAGCCCCAGCATTTT
CDR3 protein: CASSLAGGPAQPQHF

J gene: TRBJ2-7
V gene: TRBV29-1
clone size: once
D gene: TRBD1
CDR3 DNA: TGCAGCGTTGGAAGGCGGACAGGGTTCAACGAGCAGTACTTC
CDR3 protein: CSVGRRTGFNEQYF

J gene: TRBJ2-2
V gene: TRBV9
clone size: NA
D gene: TRBD2
CDR3 DNA: TGTGCCAGCAGCGTAGGAATAGCGGGGTCCAACACCGGGGAGCTGTTTTTT
CDR3 protein: CASSVGIAGSNTGELFF

J gene: TRBJ2-5
V gene: TRBV5-1
clone size: NA
D gene: NA
CDR3 DNA: TGCGCCAGCAGCTTGGGAGGAGTAGGAGAGACCCAGTACTTC
CDR3 protein: CASSLGGVGETQYF

J gene: TRBJ2-2
V gene: TRBV6-4
clone size: NA
D gene: TRBD2
CDR3 DNA: TGTGCCAGCAGTCCCCTCGCGGGAGGAATGAACACCGGGGAGCTGTTTTTT
CDR3 protein: CASSPLAGGMNTGELFF

J gene: TRBJ1-1
V gene: TRBV18
clone size: once
D gene: NA
CDR3 DNA: TGTGCCAGCTCGGAGGGTCTAAACACTGAAGCTTTCTTT
CDR3 protein: CASSEGLNTEAFF

J gene: TRBJ1-2
V gene: TRBV27
clone size: NA
D gene: NA
CDR3 DNA: TGTGCCAGCAGTTTACGCCCCGGAGAGGGCTACACCTTC
CDR3 protein: CASSLRPGEGYTF

J gene: TRBJ1-1
V gene: TRBV19
clone size: once
D gene: NA
CDR3 DNA: TGTGCCAGTAGTAAGGCAGGGACGAACACTGAAGCTTTCTTT
CDR3 protein: CASSKAGTNTEAFF

J gene: TRBJ1-4
V gene: TRBV7-2
clone size: NA
D gene: NA
CDR3 DNA: TGTGCCAGCAGCTTTCCGCAGGGAGCAACTAATGAAAAACTGTTTTTT
CDR3 protein: CASSFPQGATNEKLFF

J gene: TRBJ1-1
V gene: TRBV7-9
clone size: NA
D gene: NA
CDR3 DNA: TGTGCCAGCAGCCTTAGAGGGGTAACGCGCAGGCACACTGAAGCTTTCTTT
CDR3 protein: CASSLRGVTRRHTEAFF

J gene: TRBJ1-4
V gene: TRBV6-1
clone size: NA
D gene: NA
CDR3 DNA: TGTGCCAGCACCCCTTCTAATGAAAAACTGTTTTTT
CDR3 protein: CASTPSNEKLFF

J gene: TRBJ2-7
V gene: TRBV5-1
clone size: NA
D gene: TRBD2
CDR3 DNA: TGCGCCAGCAGCCTGGGGGGGTCTGGCTTCTACGAGCAGTACTTC
CDR3 protein: CASSLGGSGFYEQYF

J gene: TRBJ2-3
V gene: TRBV5-4
clone size: NA
D gene: TRBD2
CDR3 DNA: TGTGCCAGCTCTCCGGGGGTAGCGGGGCGGGCAGATACGCAGTATTTT
CDR3 protein: CASSPGVAGRADTQYF

J gene: TRBJ1-1
V gene: TRBV7-6
clone size: NA
D gene: NA
CDR3 DNA: TGTGCCAGCAGCCGCGTGGACGGAAGCACTGAAGCTTTCTTT
CDR3 protein: CASSRVDGSTEAFF

J gene: TRBJ2-2
V gene: TRBV10-1
clone size: NA
D gene: TRBD2
CDR3 DNA: TGCGCCAGCAGCTTAGCGGGAGATGGGACCGGGGAGCTGTTTTTT
CDR3 protein: CASSLAGDGTGELFF

J gene: TRBJ2-7
V gene: TRBV18
clone size: NA
D gene: NA
CDR3 DNA: TGTGCCAGCTCACCACCGCAATCCCTTTTCTACGAGCAGTACTTC
CDR3 protein: CASSPPQSLFYEQYF

J gene: TRBJ2-1
V gene: TRBV7-2
clone size: few
D gene: NA
CDR3 DNA: TGTGCCAGCAGCACGGGACACCTCTACAATGAGCAGTTCTTC
CDR3 protein: CASSTGHLYNEQFF

J gene: TRBJ2-2
V gene: TRBV6-1
clone size: NA
D gene: TRBD2
CDR3 DNA: TGTGCCAGCACGACTAGCCTCGCGAACACCGGGGAGCTGTTTTTT
CDR3 protein: CASTTSLANTGELFF

J gene: TRBJ2-7
V gene: TRBV10-2
clone size: NA
D gene: TRBD2
CDR3 DNA: TGCGCCAGCAGGGACCCTAGCGGGAGTACCTACGAGCAGTACTTC
CDR3 protein: CASRDPSGSTYEQYF

J gene: TRBJ2-1
V gene: TRBV2
clone size: NA
D gene: TRBD1
CDR3 DNA: TGTGCCAGCAGGCCCGGGACAGGCGAAGGTGGTGAGCAGTTCTTC
CDR3 protein: CASRPGTGEGGEQFF

J gene: TRBJ2-5
V gene: TRBV5-1
clone size: NA
D gene: TRBD2
CDR3 DNA: TGCGCCAGCAGCTTGGCCCCTAGCGGGATCCGACAAGAGACCCAGTACTTC
CDR3 protein: CASSLAPSGIRQETQYF

J gene: TRBJ2-1
V gene: TRBV28
clone size: few
D gene: NA
CDR3 DNA: TGTGCCAGCACCTCCCCGGGCAGGGGCGGCGGCAATGAGCAGTTCTTC
CDR3 protein: CASTSPGRGGGNEQFF

J gene: TRBJ2-2
V gene: TRBV9
clone size: NA
D gene: TRBD2
CDR3 DNA: TGTGCCAGCAGCGTAAGTCTAGCGGAGATGAACACCGGGGAGCTGTTTTTT
CDR3 protein: CASSVSLAEMNTGELFF